This TCR beta chain was retrieved from a study of regulatory T cells in long-lasting Graves disease. Study-wide background: Graves' patients who were just diagnosed had used antithyroid drugs for under 3 months.

Combining iRepertoire HTBI primers with Arm-PCR of CDR3 regions, the authors built TCR beta libraries. MiXCR, applied by TCRdb to the multiplex PCR reads, yields one record per CDR3 protein. Counted here are about 430,000 distinct CDR3 sequences, approximately 16% occurring once; the ten biggest clones make up roughly 8%. The time point here: newly diagnosed GD, antithyroid drugs for less than 3 months. Construction of the TCR library relied on RNA isolated from PBMCs. This clonotype appeared many times. Antigen: not known. Germline V gene lookup returns CDR1 MNHEY and CDR2 SVGEGT. The V segment lost 2 bases and the J segment 7 bases; nucleotides outside the gene matches: 3. The length of the CDR3 is 16 residues. Study-wide results and caveats: Less diverse TCR repertoires were seen in persistent Graves' patients than in newly diagnosed ones.

Separately, the same data were catalogued under a study of T cells in Graves' hyperthyroidism and ophthalmopathy. That report notes: Patients with uncontrolled infections, other autoimmune diseases, pregnancy or lactation were excluded. Carried out on the TCR CDR3, a first-round RT-PCR used the HTBI primer set.

The sequencing here drew on peripheral blood mononuclear cells (PBMCs), taken at new diagnosis, from a patient treated with antithyroid drugs. The receptor's source is a woman aged 40 to 50 with Graves disease. This chain joins TRBV6-2 or TRBV6-3 and TRBJ2-1, with 15 bases fitting TRBD2. The DNA for the CDR3 is TGTGCCAGCAGTTACCCCGGGACTAGCGGGAGGAATGAGCAGTTCTTC. It translates to CASSYPGTSGRNEQFF.